This T cell receptor (beta chain) is from a study of breast tumors, draining lymph nodes, adjacent tissues (dated by TCRdb to between 2015 and 2016). About the study as a whole: The study compared TCR beta repertoires across tumor, adjacent nontumor tissue and axillary lymph nodes from breast cancer patients. In human breast cancer, the study set out to evaluate how tumor, surrounding tissue and draining lymph node repertoires relate to one another and whether T cells may move between these sites. The paper's findings and limits, for the study overall: Tumor and nontumor tissue repertoires were found to be significantly more similar in luminal-like than in basal-like breast cancer. The study presented the conclusion that tumor T cells originate in lymph nodes as consistent with a hypothesis, not as something directly demonstrated. The data were judged consistent with most tumor T cells deriving from the lymph node and then expanding within tumor tissue. Tumors showed preferential V and J gene usage, and their T-cell repertoire diversity fell below that of lymph nodes yet above that of nontumor tissue.

This clonotype appeared many times. Its recognized antigen is unknown. Qualities for individual bases were not recorded, and no much larger clone is one base off. From the cysteine through the phenylalanine, the CDR3 covers 15 amino acids. CDR3 DNA only is kept here, 45 bases in frame from base 1. CDR1 and CDR2, per the germline V gene, are SGHNT and YENEEA. Between the V and J ends, shortened by 3 bases and 1 base respectively, the junction contains 13 bases. TCRdb records Illumina HiSeq 2000 as the sequencer. TCR beta chain libraries were generated by multiplex PCR amplification. High-throughput sequencing was used to analyze the amplified TCR beta chain products. TCRdb trimmed public reads at Q25 via fastp, called clones via MiXCR and kept in-frame beta chains. Every entry covers one CDR3 protein and lists the most common genes and DNA from its rows. The sample yields about 270,000 distinct CDR3 sequences; 30% were counted once. The top ten hold more than 0.85% of the sample.

The axillary draining lymph nodes of breast cancer patients were the source of the lymph node samples. The TCR comes from a female donor with breast cancer. Some clones in this sample may be carry-over from other donors' samples. The V and J segments used are TRBV11-3 and TRBJ2-7; the best D guess is TRBD1, with 5 bases matching. The material sequenced was axillary lymph node tissue. The bases read TGTGCCAGCAGCTTGCTAGGACAAGCGTCCTACGAGCAGTACTTC. This translates into CASSLLGQASYEQYF.